Listed here are 32 T cell receptor beta chains from one sample, sequenced in a study of T cell responses to AZD1222 COVID-19 vaccine. The table came from immunoSEQ multiplex PCR; TCRdb's copy has only in-frame clones and leaves some out. This table holds roughly 110,000 clones, 84% found once. Sequences were derived from peripheral blood, sampled on day 0 of AZD1222 vaccination. The origin of the receptors is an adult in good health.

The rearrangement uses TRBV12-3 or TRBV12-4 and TRBJ1-6; TRBD1 is a possible D gene (6 bases). The CDR3 consists of 13 residues. V lost 5 bases, J lost 6 bases, and 8 bases lay in between. CDR3 in amino acids: CASSTGSNSPLHF. The CDR3 coding sequence is TGTGCCAGCAGTACAGGGAGTAATTCACCCCTCCACTTT.

A word on this clone: The same CDR3 arises from other DNA sequences in this sample as well. The rearrangement uses TRBV5-1 and TRBJ2-7; D is uncertain. Trimming left V 0 bases short and J 3 bases short, with 4 bases between. CDR3 length equals 12 residues. CDR1 SGHRS and CDR2 YFSETQ come from the germline V gene. CDR3 amino acids: CASSLGGYEQYF. The CDR3 nucleotides are TGCGCCAGCAGCTTGGGGGGCTACGAGCAGTACTTC.

This chain links TRBV18 with TRBJ1-1, with D possibly being TRBD1 (6 bases). The V and J ends lost 3 bases and 5 bases respectively, with 16 bases between them. CDR1 is KGHSH and CDR2 is LQKENI in the germline V gene. CDR3 length: 15 residues. CDR3 coding DNA: TGTGCCAGCTCACCCAGGGATGGGCAGGGGACTGAAGCTTTCTTT. As protein: CASSPRDGQGTEAFF.

The chain carries TRBV11-2 and TRBJ2-5; 8 nucleotides agree with TRBD1. Germline V gene sequence: CDR1 SGHAT, CDR2 FQNNGV. J gave up 1 base and V 5 bases, and 3 bases lay outside the gene matches. The CDR3 sequence is 14 residues long. CDR3 protein: CASSKGTGQETQYF. The CDR3 DNA is TGTGCCAGCAGCAAAGGGACAGGCCAAGAGACCCAGTACTTC. Variable domain in full (rest from reference TRBV11-2 and TRBJ2-5): EAGVAQSPRYKIIEKRQSVAFWCNPISGHATLYWYQQILGQGPKLLIQFQNNGVVDDSQLPKDRFSAERLKGVDSTLKIQPAKLEDSAVYLCASSKGTGQETQYFGPGTRLLVL.

The table lists this clone with a few counts. The V call is TRBV19, the J call TRBJ1-2; 8 bases line up with TRBD1. Trimming cost V 5 bases and J 5 bases; bases outside gene matches: 7. The germline V gene has CDR1 LNHDA and CDR2 SQIVND (reference sequence). The CDR3 consists of 14 residues. Here the CDR3 reads CASSPADRAYGYTF. CDR3 nucleotides: TGTGCCAGTAGTCCCGCGGACAGGGCTTATGGCTACACCTTC.

This clone occurred a few times. The chain recombines TRBV2 with TRBJ2-6, with D unresolved. CDR3 length: 15 amino acids. With 5 bases removed from V and 0 bases from J, the gap between germline ends came to 8 bases. Per the germline V gene, CDR1 is SNHLY and CDR2 is FYNNEI. The CDR3 sequence: CASSKQHSGANVLTF. The DNA of the CDR3 is TGTGCCAGCAGTAAACAGCACTCTGGGGCCAACGTCCTGACTTTC. The variable domain in full, with the rest retrieved from reference TRBV2 and TRBJ2-6, is EPEVTQTPSHQVTQMGQEVILRCVPISNHLYFYWYRQILGQKVEFLVSFYNNEISEKSEIFDDQFSVERPDGSNFTLKIRSTKLEDSAMYFCASSKQHSGANVLTFGAGSRLTVL.

The chain couples TRBV27 to TRBJ1-4; D gene unclear. Trimming removed 1 base at V and 1 base at J, with 13 bases between. The CDR3 has 17 amino acids. The germline V gene encodes CDR1 MNHEY and CDR2 SMNVEV (reference sequence). The DNA for the CDR3 is TGTGCCAGCAGTTTATTCGCCCGGGTGGGAACTAATGAAAAACTGTTTTTT. It codes for CASSLFARVGTNEKLFF.

As to this clone: A junction boundary mismatches the germline segment, possibly from a read error. This chain connects TRBV28 to TRBJ2-7; a possible D gene is TRBD2 (6 bases). Germline CDR1 is MDHEN and CDR2 is SYDVKM. The CDR3 is 14 amino acids. The CDR3 region has the DNA TGTGCCAGCAATTCGCCGGGACTTAATTACGGGCAGTACTTC. Protein product: CASNSPGLNYGQYF.

The chain links TRBV5-1 to TRBJ2-1; no reliable D call. CDR3 size: 14 residues. Trimming removed 4 bases from V and 2 bases from J, with 10 bases in between. Germline V lookup: CDR1 SGHRS, CDR2 YFSETQ. Here the CDR3 reads CASSPRATYNEQFF. Here the CDR3 DNA reads TGCGCCAGCAGCCCCCGAGCCACCTACAATGAGCAGTTCTTC.

This chain uses TRBV12-3 or TRBV12-4 with TRBJ1-2, with D possibly being TRBD1 (5 bases). V was shortened by 6 bases and J by 7 bases, with 15 bases between the two germline ends. The CDR3 contains 13 residues. CDR3 loop: CASRSGDGGGYTF. DNA of the CDR3: TGTGCCAGCAGGTCCGGAGATGGGGGTGGCTACACCTTC.

V usage is TRBV13 and J usage is TRBJ2-3; D unresolved. CDR3 length equals 16 residues. Germline V gene sequence: CDR1 PRHDT, CDR2 FYEKMQ (reference sequence). The V end lost 5 bases, the J end lost 1 base, and 16 bases lay between the germline ends. In nucleotides, the CDR3 is TGTGCCAGCAGCACATCCGGGCAGAAACGCACAGATACGCAGTATTTT. Amino acids: CASSTSGQKRTDTQYF. Full variable domain (missing parts from reference TRBV13 and TRBJ2-3): AAGVIQSPRHLIKEKRETATLKCYPIPRHDTVYWYQQGPGQDPQFLISFYEKMQSDKGSIPDRFSAQQFSDYHSELNMSSLELGDSALYFCASSTSGQKRTDTQYFGPGTRLTVL.

V usage is TRBV6-2 or TRBV6-3 and J usage is TRBJ1-1; D gene uncertain. V lost 6 bases, J lost 3 bases, and 8 bases lay in between. Germline CDR1 is MNHEY and CDR2 is SVGEGT. The CDR3 extends over 12 amino acids. CDR3 bases: TGTGCCAGCAGCCACCGGGACACTGAAGCTTTCTTT. Its protein is CASSHRDTEAFF.

Only one count was recorded for this clone. V and J are TRBV28 and TRBJ1-2; D is ambiguous. The length of the CDR3 is 14 residues. CDR1 is MDHEN and CDR2 is SYDVKM in the germline V gene. The V gene lost 2 bases and the J gene lost 1 base, with 8 bases spanning the gap. This CDR3 is CASSLGAHNYGYTF. Here the CDR3 DNA reads TGTGCCAGCAGTTTAGGAGCCCATAACTATGGCTACACCTTC.

V is TRBV28 and J is TRBJ2-4, with 10 bases aligning to TRBD1. The CDR3 is made up of 17 amino acids. Germline CDR1 is MDHEN and CDR2 is SYDVKM. Trimming removed 6 bases from V and 1 base from J; junction bases left unmatched: 9. CDR3 sequence: CASSRETGGKAKNIQYF. CDR3 nucleotide sequence: TGTGCCAGCAGCCGTGAGACAGGGGGCAAGGCCAAAAACATTCAGTACTTC.

V is TRBV7-2 and J is TRBJ1-6, with a tentative D call TRBD1 (5 bases). This CDR3 has 16 residues. Germline V gives CDR1 SGHTA, CDR2 FQGNSA. The V gene lost 7 bases and the J gene lost 3 bases, with 16 bases spanning the gap. CDR3: CASTPRGGNYNSPLHF. CDR3 DNA sequence: TGTGCCAGCACTCCACGTGGGGGTAACTATAATTCACCCCTCCACTTT.

The rearrangement links TRBV27 to TRBJ1-2; D may be TRBD1 (5 bases). Germline V gives CDR1 MNHEY, CDR2 SMNVEV (reference sequence). This CDR3 contains 12 residues. V dropped 5 bases and J dropped 4 bases, with 8 bases sitting between them. As DNA, the CDR3 is TGTGCCAGCAGTACGGGGGGCTATGGCTACACCTTC. It specifies CASSTGGYGYTF.

This clone was observed once. The gene calls are TRBV24-1 and TRBJ1-1; the match to TRBD1 covers 9 bases. Germline V gene sequence: CDR1 KGHDR, CDR2 SFDVKD. The trim removed 5 bases at V and 4 bases at J, leaving 10 bases unmatched. The length of the CDR3 is 16 residues. In DNA, the CDR3 is TGTGCCACCAGTGCCGCGGGACAGGGTGGCGGCACTGAAGCTTTCTTT. It specifies CATSAAGQGGGTEAFF.

The chain couples TRBV9 to TRBJ2-5; tentative D call: TRBD1 (6 bases). Germline V lookup: CDR1 SGDLS, CDR2 YYNGEE. Trimming removed 4 bases at V and 2 bases at J, with 15 bases between. The CDR3 runs to 15 residues. CDR3 nucleotide sequence: TGTGCCAGCAGCCGATACAGGACAGCTCAAGAGACCCAGTACTTC. It codes for CASSRYRTAQETQYF. Full variable domain (remainder filled in from reference TRBV9 and TRBJ2-5): DSGVTQTPKHLITATGQRVTLRCSPRSGDLSVYWYQQSLDQGLQFLIQYYNGEERAKGNILERFSAQQFPDLHSELNLSSLELGDSALYFCASSRYRTAQETQYFGPGTRLLVL.

This clone occurred a few times. This rearrangement joins TRBV4-3 to TRBJ1-5; the D gene is possibly TRBD1 (6 bases). CDR3 length equals 16 residues. Trimming removed 1 base from V and 6 bases from J, with 16 bases in between. Germline assignment: CDR1 LGHNA and CDR2 YSLEER. This CDR3 is CASSQAARDTVQPQHF. In DNA form, the CDR3 reads TGCGCCAGCAGCCAAGCGGCAAGGGACACGGTTCAGCCCCAGCATTTT.

The chain links TRBV5-1 to TRBJ2-7; D uncertain. The germline V gene encodes CDR1 SGHRS and CDR2 YFSETQ. Deletions cut 3 bases from V and 0 bases from J, with 10 bases between. CDR3 length equals 14 residues. DNA of the CDR3: TGCGCCAGCAGCTCGACGGTGAGCTCCTACGAGCAGTACTTC. Amino acids: CASSSTVSSYEQYF.

The chain uses TRBV11-1 and TRBJ2-7, with 10 bases aligning to TRBD1. The J segment lost 6 bases and the V segment lost 5 bases, leaving 13 bases of the junction unmatched. The germline gives CDR1 SGHAT, CDR2 FQDESV (reference sequence). The CDR3 has 16 residues. CDR3 sequence reads: CASSRRALGQGREQYF. The CDR3 DNA reads as TGTGCCAGCAGCAGGCGTGCCTTGGGACAGGGGCGCGAGCAGTACTTC.

J is TRBJ2-3 and V is TRBV9; no clear D. The germline gives CDR1 SGDLS, CDR2 YYNGEE. This CDR3 region has 14 residues. V shed 7 bases and J shed 0 bases, with 12 bases lying between them. CDR3 amino acids: CASAPHGSTDTQYF. The CDR3 DNA is TGTGCCAGCGCTCCACACGGAAGCACAGATACGCAGTATTTT.

The chain is built from TRBV2 and TRBJ1-6; weak D call: TRBD1 (5 bases). V lost 1 base and J 4 bases, leaving 5 bases between the germline ends. The CDR3 loop spans 14 amino acids. Germline lookup yields CDR1 SNHLY and CDR2 FYNNEI. The CDR3 region has the DNA TGTGCCAGCAGTGAAGAGGGGTATAATTCACCCCTCCACTTT. It specifies CASSEEGYNSPLHF. Drawing the rest from reference TRBV2 and TRBJ1-6, the complete variable domain is EPEVTQTPSHQVTQMGQEVILRCVPISNHLYFYWYRQILGQKVEFLVSFYNNEISEKSEIFDDQFSVERPDGSNFTLKIRSTKLEDSAMYFCASSEEGYNSPLHFGNGTRLTVT.

The chain has TRBV6-6 and TRBJ2-7; 9 nucleotides agree with TRBD2. Germline CDR1 is MNHNY and CDR2 is SVGAGI (reference sequence). CDR3 length equals 15 residues. V was clipped by 3 bases and J by 4 bases; unmatched bases: 7. CDR3 DNA sequence: TGTGCCAGCAGTTATGGGGCGGGAGGGTTGTACGAGCAGTACTTC. Translating gives CASSYGAGGLYEQYF.

J is TRBJ1-2 and V is TRBV20-1, with D unclear. V lost 1 base and J lost 3, with 3 bases in between. Germline loops: CDR1 DFQATT, CDR2 SNEGSKA (reference sequence). The CDR3 runs 11 residues. In nucleotides, the CDR3 is TGCAGTGCTAGAGGGGACTATGGCTACACCTTC. As protein: CSARGDYGYTF.

Remarks on this clone: The junction differs from germline at one of its ends, possibly a read error. The chain employs TRBV7-2 and TRBJ2-7; TRBD1 agrees at 7 bases. Germline V CDR1 and CDR2: SGHTA, FQGNSA. The CDR3 sequence is 13 residues long. The DNA of the CDR3 is TGTGCCAGCAGTTTAGACAGGGTAAGGGAGCAGTACTTC. Translated, it gives CASSLDRVREQYF.

J is TRBJ2-7 and V is TRBV6-5; 12 nucleotides line up with TRBD1. V lost 5 bases, J lost 4 bases, and 6 bases stayed unmatched. The CDR3 length is 15 residues. Germline V gene sequence: CDR1 MNHEY, CDR2 SVGAGI. The CDR3 reads CASSSPGQGAYEQYF. DNA of the CDR3: TGTGCCAGCAGTAGCCCGGGACAGGGGGCGTACGAGCAGTACTTC.

CDR3 sequence: CASSLAGSSYEQYF. The CDR3 DNA reads as TGCGCCAGCAGCTTGGCGGGGAGCTCCTACGAGCAGTACTTC. The chain employs TRBV5-1 and TRBJ2-7; D may be TRBD2 (5 bases). The germline gives CDR1 SGHRS, CDR2 YFSETQ. Trimming left V 0 bases short and J 0 bases short, with 7 bases between. CDR3 length: 14 amino acids. The full variable domain, rest sourced from reference TRBV5-1 and TRBJ2-7, is KAGVTQTPRYLIKTRGQQVTLSCSPISGHRSVSWYQQTPGQGLQFLFEYFSETQRNKGNFPGRFSGRQFSNSRSEMNVSTLELGDSALYLCASSLAGSSYEQYFGPGTRLTVT.

This clone came up once. This chain uses TRBV6-6 with TRBJ2-7; D might be TRBD2 (5 bases). Germline assignment: CDR1 MNHNY and CDR2 SVGAGI (reference sequence). V was clipped by 5 bases and J by 3 bases, with 11 bases between them. This CDR3 is 13 amino acids long. The CDR3 is CASSPSGIYEQYF. In DNA form, the CDR3 reads TGTGCCAGCAGTCCCTCCGGGATCTACGAGCAGTACTTC.

The chain links TRBV7-2 to TRBJ2-7, with unresolved D. The germline V gene encodes CDR1 SGHTA and CDR2 FQGNSA. V dropped 2 bases and J dropped 0 bases, with 5 bases sitting between them. The CDR3 sequence is 13 residues long. The DNA for the CDR3 is TGTGCCAGCAGCTTAACCAGCTCCTACGAGCAGTACTTC. It specifies CASSLTSSYEQYF.

The chain uses TRBV30 and TRBJ2-6, with a tentative D call TRBD1 (5 bases). This CDR3 is 15 amino acids long. V shed 4 bases and J shed 0 bases, with 10 bases lying between them. Germline V lookup: CDR1 GTSNPN, CDR2 SVGIG (reference sequence). This chain's CDR3 is CAWNLGRSGANVLTF. The CDR3 nucleotides are TGTGCCTGGAACTTGGGGCGCTCTGGGGCCAACGTCCTGACTTTC.

The chain has TRBV6-2 or TRBV6-3 and TRBJ2-7; 8 positions agree with TRBD1. V lost 5 bases and J lost 2; bases outside the gene matches: 8. This CDR3 region has 15 residues. Germline CDR1 MNHEY, CDR2 SVGEGT. The CDR3 DNA reads as TGTGCCAGCAGTGAGGGGGACAGGAGCACCTACGAGCAGTACTTC. This translates into CASSEGDRSTYEQYF.